The 19 T cell receptor beta chains listed next were all sequenced from one sample in a study of regulatory T cells in long-lasting Graves disease. HTBI primers from iRepertoire and Arm-PCR of CDR3 regions yielded the TCR beta libraries. TCRdb called the multiplex PCR reads again in MiXCR, with one record for every CDR3 protein. The sample lists about 560,000 distinct CDR3 sequences, roughly 15% occurring once. As for time point: newly diagnosed GD, antithyroid drugs for less than 3 months. From PBMCs, RNA was extracted and then used to make the TCR library. The sample also formed part of further work on T cells in Graves' hyperthyroidism and ophthalmopathy.

The specimen comprised peripheral blood mononuclear cells (PBMCs), sampled at new diagnosis, from a patient treated with antithyroid drugs. Receptors were obtained from a man aged 18 to 29 with Graves disease.

This clonotype occurred many times. The V gene is TRBV5-1, the J gene TRBJ2-1, with 9 bases aligning to TRBD2. The CDR3 contains 18 residues. Germline-derived CDR1 and CDR2 are SGHRS and YFSETQ. V lost 5 bases to trimming and J lost 0 bases; unmatched junction nucleotides: 12. CDR3 amino acids: CASRHSGRAAYSYNEQFF. DNA for the CDR3: TGCGCCAGCAGACATAGCGGGAGAGCCGCCTACTCCTACAATGAGCAGTTCTTC.

This clonotype was observed many times. The chain recombines TRBV12-3 or TRBV12-4 with TRBJ1-1; possibly TRBD1 for D (6 bases). The CDR3 covers 13 residues. The V gene lost 6 bases and the J gene lost 3 bases, with 11 bases spanning the gap. The CDR3 sequence is CASRNREYTEAFF. The CDR3 region has the DNA TGTGCCAGCAGAAACAGGGAATACACTGAAGCTTTCTTT.

This sequence joins TRBV20-1 and TRBJ2-1; D unclear. Germline values: CDR1 DFQATT, CDR2 SNEGSKA (reference sequence). The V end was cut by 1 base, the J end by 4 bases, with 14 bases between. The CDR3 is 15 amino acids. The CDR3 nucleotides are TGCAGTGCTAGAGGACTTGTCCTACCTTACAATGAGCAGTTCTTC. Translating it yields CSARGLVLPYNEQFF.

In this sample, this clonotype turned up many times. CDR3 loop: CSASRGGAVNEQFF. CDR3 in DNA: TGCAGTGCTAGCCGGGGGGGCGCCGTGAATGAGCAGTTCTTC. J is TRBJ2-1 and V is TRBV20-1, with 8 bases matching TRBD2. The germline CDR1 and CDR2 sequences are DFQATT and SNEGSKA (reference sequence). This CDR3 has 14 residues. Losses at the gene ends were 3 bases for V and 7 bases for J; bases not matched to a gene: 8.

This clonotype came up a few times. The gene calls are TRBV9 and TRBJ2-1; 7 nucleotides line up with TRBD2. CDR3 length equals 15 residues. Per germline, CDR1 SGDLS and CDR2 YYNGEE. With 4 bases clipped from V and 3 bases from J, the junction kept 7 bases outside the gene matches. The CDR3 DNA reads as TGTGCCAGCAGCCTAACTAGCGCCGGCTACAATGAGCAGTTCTTC. Translating it yields CASSLTSAGYNEQFF.

Here the CDR3 reads CASSFRQGLNEKLFF. CDR3 sequence (DNA): TGTGCCAGCAGCTTTAGACAGGGCCTTAATGAAAAACTGTTTTTT. This chain links TRBV13 with TRBJ1-4, with 7 bases that match TRBD1. With V trimmed by 3 bases and J by 4 bases, 5 bases remained unmatched. CDR3 length: 15 amino acids. Germline CDR1 reads PRHDT; CDR2 reads FYEKMQ (reference sequence).

This chain uses TRBV5-4 with TRBJ2-5; 10 bases agree with TRBD2. Germline values: CDR1 SGHNT, CDR2 YYREEE (reference sequence). V lost 0 bases, J lost 10 bases, and 9 bases stayed unmatched. This CDR3 spans 15 amino acids. The CDR3 DNA reads TGTGCCAGCAGCTTGGATCAGCGGGAGGGCCGGGTCCAGTACTTC. This encodes CASSLDQREGRVQYF.

The V and J genes are TRBV20-1 and TRBJ1-1, with 7 positions matching TRBD1. This CDR3 spans 13 amino acids. Germline values: CDR1 DFQATT, CDR2 SNEGSKA (reference sequence). The junction had 9 bases not matched to a gene; V was cut back by 5 bases and J by 6 bases. CDR3 DNA sequence: TGCAGTGCTCTCCGGACAGGAGGGGCTGAAGCTTTCTTT. Translation gives CSALRTGGAEAFF.

The chain employs TRBV6-1 and TRBJ2-2, with no clear D. This CDR3 contains 14 residues. The germline gives CDR1 MNHNS, CDR2 SASEGT. Between the trimmed V and J ends, which lost 5 bases and 4 bases, there was a span of 11 bases. CDR3 loop: CASSLHEGTGELFF. CDR3 bases: TGTGCCAGCAGTCTCCACGAAGGCACCGGGGAGCTGTTTTTT.

This clonotype was counted between two and nine times. The chain couples TRBV7-2 to TRBJ2-1, with 8 bases identical to TRBD2. Germline loops: CDR1 SGHTA, CDR2 FQGNSA. CDR3 length equals 15 residues. Trimming took 5 bases from V and 4 from J; bases not matched to a gene: 7. CDR3 DNA sequence: TGTGCCAGCAGCGTGAGCGGGGGACCGTACAATGAGCAGTTCTTC. It is translated as CASSVSGGPYNEQFF.

The CDR3 loop is CSVIKAGASPGELFF. The CDR3 nucleotides read TGCAGCGTGATAAAAGCGGGAGCCAGCCCCGGGGAGCTGTTTTTT. The chain links TRBV29-1 to TRBJ2-2, with TRBD2 identical over 8 bases. Per the germline V gene, CDR1 is SQVTM and CDR2 is ANQGSEA. The length of the CDR3 is 15 residues. Trimming removed 6 bases from V and 6 bases from J; junction bases left unmatched: 12.

This clonotype was detected a few times. The gene calls are TRBV19 and TRBJ1-1; D is unresolved. Germline V gene lookup returns CDR1 LNHDA and CDR2 SQIVND (reference sequence). The V end lost 7 bases, the J end lost 5 bases, and 14 bases lay between the germline ends. This CDR3 comprises 13 residues. The DNA of the CDR3 is TGTGCCAGTAACCCGACGACCGGGACTGAAGCTTTCTTT. Its translation: CASNPTTGTEAFF.

The chain links TRBV9 to TRBJ2-1; 12 bases are a match to TRBD2. Germline CDR1 is SGDLS and CDR2 is YYNGEE. The CDR3 covers 18 residues. V lost 3 bases to trimming and J lost 0 bases; unmatched junction nucleotides: 7. CDR3 coding DNA: TGTGCCAGCAGCGGACCACCGACTAGCGGGAGCTCCTACAATGAGCAGTTCTTC. This codes for CASSGPPTSGSSYNEQFF.

This clonotype was seen a handful of times. The chain combines TRBV11-2 with TRBJ1-1, with TRBD1 matching over 9 bases. V dropped 5 bases and J dropped 6; count of bases not matched to a gene: 7. This CDR3 spans 14 amino acids. Germline V gene data show CDR1 as SGHAT and CDR2 as FQNNGV. The chain's CDR3 is CASSRSGTGSEAFF. In nucleotides, the CDR3 is TGTGCCAGCAGCAGATCCGGGACAGGGTCTGAAGCTTTCTTT.

This clonotype has just a few counts. The CDR3 reads CASSLGGRGSNEQFF. The CDR3 DNA follows: TGTGCCAGCAGTTTAGGCGGGAGGGGATCTAATGAGCAGTTCTTC. The chain carries TRBV28 and TRBJ2-1, with 9 bases aligning to TRBD2. V was pared by 2 bases and J by 7 bases, with 6 bases of the junction left unmatched. The CDR3 runs 15 residues. The germline CDR1 and CDR2 sequences are MDHEN and SYDVKM. Full variable domain (missing parts from reference TRBV28 and TRBJ2-1): DVKVTQSSRYLVKRTGEKVFLECVQDMDHENMFWYRQDPGLGLRLIYFSYDVKMKEKGDIPEGYSVSREKKERFSLILESASTNQTSMYLCASSLGGRGSNEQFFGPGTRLTVL.

This clonotype was observed a handful of times. The chain has TRBV4-1 and TRBJ1-3; no clear D gene. CDR1 and CDR2 (germline): MGHRA, YSYEKL. V shed 1 base and J shed 0 bases, with 13 bases lying between them. This CDR3 has 17 amino acids. As DNA, the CDR3 is TGCGCCAGCAGCCAAGTCGATGCAGGCCTCTCTGGAAACACCATATATTTT. Its translation is CASSQVDAGLSGNTIYF.

This clonotype was observed a handful of times. The gene calls are TRBV10-2 and TRBJ2-1; 14 nucleotides agree with TRBD2. CDR1 WSHSY and CDR2 SAAADI come from the germline V gene. This CDR3 is built from 16 residues. The J segment lost 4 bases and the V segment lost 6 bases, leaving 5 bases of the junction unmatched. DNA of the CDR3: TGCGCCAGCAGAGGGACTAGCGGGGGAAATTACAATGAGCAGTTCTTC. Amino acid sequence: CASRGTSGGNYNEQFF.

This clonotype was observed many times. This chain joins TRBV3-1 and TRBJ2-7; 10 nucleotides match TRBD1. The CDR3 has 18 amino acids. Germline CDR1 LGHDT, CDR2 YNNKEL (reference sequence). Trimming took 0 bases from V and 1 from J; bases not matched to a gene: 9. The CDR3 DNA is TGTGCCAGCAGCCAAGATTGGCGTAGGGACAGGGGTTCCTACGAGCAGTACTTC. Translating it yields CASSQDWRRDRGSYEQYF.

The sample holds a few counts of this clonotype. This rearrangement joins TRBV5-8 to TRBJ2-1; D is possibly TRBD2 (5 bases). Germline-derived CDR1 and CDR2 are SGHTS and YDEGEE. Trimming shortened V by 0 bases and J by 7 bases, and 17 bases separated the two germline ends. The CDR3 runs 16 residues. CDR3 nucleotide sequence: TGTGCCAGCAGCTTGGGACGTTCCTGGGAGCGGAATGAGCAGTTCTTC. Amino acid sequence: CASSLGRSWERNEQFF.